These 5 T cell receptor beta chains were all obtained from the same sample, sequenced in a study of cytomegalovirus exposure and HLA in healthy donors (dated by TCRdb to 2017 to 2019). The method behind the library was the immunoSEQ multiplex PCR assay. A mixture of 60 forward primers for TCR Vbeta segments and 13 reverse primers for TCR Jbeta segments was used in the multiplex PCR. TCRdb obtained this table from immuneACCESS and retained in-frame rearrangements with V and J assigned. These tables miss some clones; where compared with another copy, unresolved V genes account for less than half of the shortfall, and the remainder is unexplained. The data table for this sample lists tens of thousands of clones. The ten top clones hold 15% of the sample. The sequenced sample consisted of PBMCs. Receptors originate from a man in his fifties in good health and CMV-seropositive.

The chain combines TRBV12-5 with TRBJ2-7; D might be TRBD2 (6 bases). CDR3 length equals 13 residues. Per the germline V gene, CDR1 is LGHNT and CDR2 is FRNRAP. Trimming left V 5 bases short and J 8 bases short, with 16 bases between. The CDR3 reads CASGLDSGVQQYV. The CDR3 DNA reads as TGTGCTAGTGGTCTCGATTCGGGAGTTCAGCAGTACGTC.

The genes are TRBV10-3 and TRBJ1-5; 7 bases fit TRBD1. V shed 4 bases and J 1 base; nucleotides not matched to a gene: 7. The CDR3 consists of 16 residues. Germline lookup yields CDR1 ENHRY and CDR2 SYGVKD. In DNA, the CDR3 is TGTGCCATCAGTGCTTACAACAGGGGAAGCAATCAGCCCCAGCATTTT. This encodes CAISAYNRGSNQPQHF.

The chain carries TRBV9 and TRBJ2-2; the D is unclear. Trimming shortened V by 4 bases and J by 6 bases, and 4 bases separated the two germline ends. The germline V gene encodes CDR1 SGDLS and CDR2 YYNGEE. The CDR3 runs to 11 residues. In DNA form, the CDR3 reads TGTGCCAGCAGCCAATCCGGGGAGCTGTTTTTT. This codes for CASSQSGELFF.

CDR3 protein: CASSPVNIDRKSNQPQHF. CDR3 coding DNA: TGCGCCAGCAGCCCAGTAAATATCGACAGGAAAAGCAATCAGCCCCAGCATTTT. This sequence joins TRBV4-1 and TRBJ1-5; the D gene is possibly TRBD1 (6 bases). From germline, CDR1 is MGHRA and CDR2 YSYEKL. This CDR3 is built from 18 residues. V was pared by 4 bases and J by 1 base, with 20 bases between.

The chain joins TRBV4-3 to TRBJ2-3, with 9 bases identical to TRBD1. J gave up 0 bases and V 4 bases, and 11 bases lay outside the gene matches. CDR3 length: 18 residues. CDR1 LGHNA and CDR2 YSLEER come from the germline V gene. CDR3 coding DNA: TGCGCCAGCAGCCGCCAGCTATCCGGGACAGGGAGCACAGATACGCAGTATTTT. Translated: CASSRQLSGTGSTDTQYF.